These 2 T cell receptor beta chains were all obtained from the same sample, sequenced in a study of T cell repertoires in cytomegalovirus infection. TCRdb ran MiXCR on the reads and lists one entry per CDR3 protein. The repertoire includes fewer than 150,000 distinct CDR3 sequences, around 31% of them detected once, and 41% sits in the top ten. No antigen is known for these receptors. Sequencing used CD8+ T cells from cultured PBMCs, obtained from culture after CMV antigen stimulation. These receptors all come from a human donor in good health (CMV status not recorded). Some clones in this sample may be carry-over from other donors' samples.

This clonotype was recorded a few times. The V gene is TRBV19, the J gene TRBJ2-2; either TRBD1 or TRBD2 may fit D (7 bases each). Looked up from germline, CDR1 is LNHDA and CDR2 is SQIVND (reference sequence). Deletions cut 5 bases from V and 3 bases from J, with 19 bases between. This CDR3 has 17 amino acids. For the CDR3, the DNA is TGTGCCAGTAGTCTCATAGGCGGGGGACAGTACACCGGGGAGCTGTTTTTT. It is translated as CASSLIGGGQYTGELFF.

The chain carries TRBV11-1 and TRBJ1-4, with D unresolved. The CDR3 runs to 14 residues. The germline V and J ends were trimmed by 3 bases and 4 bases, with 9 bases remaining between them. Germline V gives CDR1 SGHAT, CDR2 FQDESV (reference sequence). In nucleotides, the CDR3 is TGTGCCAGCAGCTTGAGCAGCCTTAATGAAAAACTGTTTTTT. As protein: CASSLSSLNEKLFF.